The clone carrying this T cell receptor (beta chain) occurred once. Under the authors' procedure: Estimates of nucleated cell counts were drawn from the amplification of reference gene primers. Here immunoSEQ multiplex PCR was the method, and the copy in TCRdb shows in-frame clones only, minus some. The DNA gave D and trimming, while V, J and clone size come from that table. The top ten clones hold about 8.4% of a sample with 150,000 to 200,000 clones, roughly 87% of them seen once. The data were obtained in a study of blood T cell repertoires in COVID-19. The overall study: Researchers got acute and convalescent COVID-19 samples from the United States, Italy and Spain. T cells, B-cell-depleted T cells, or PBMCs supplied cDNA or gDNA.

V lost 5 bases, J lost 5 bases, and 16 bases lay in between. CDR1 is MNHEY and CDR2 is SVGAGI in the germline V gene. The CDR3 sequence is 15 residues long. This chain uses TRBV6-5 with TRBJ2-4; D possibly corresponds to TRBD1 (6 bases). Source material: peripheral blood. The TCR originated in a woman aged 70-85 years with acute or convalescent COVID-19. The CDR3 nucleotides read TGTGCCAGCAGTCCCCCAGGGGCCGTTCAAAACATTCAGTACTTC. Protein product: CASSPPGAVQNIQYF.